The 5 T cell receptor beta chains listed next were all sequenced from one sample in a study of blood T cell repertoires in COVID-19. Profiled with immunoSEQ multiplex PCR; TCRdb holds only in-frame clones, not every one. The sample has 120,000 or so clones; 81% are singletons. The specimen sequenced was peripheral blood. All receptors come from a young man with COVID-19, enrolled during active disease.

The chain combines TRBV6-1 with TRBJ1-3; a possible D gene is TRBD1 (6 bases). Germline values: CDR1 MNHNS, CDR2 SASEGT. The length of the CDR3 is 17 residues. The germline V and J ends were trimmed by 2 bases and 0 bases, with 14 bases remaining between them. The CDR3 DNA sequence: TGTGCCAGCAGTGAAAATGTAGGGGGAGCCTCTGGAAACACCATATATTTT. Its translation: CASSENVGGASGNTIYF.

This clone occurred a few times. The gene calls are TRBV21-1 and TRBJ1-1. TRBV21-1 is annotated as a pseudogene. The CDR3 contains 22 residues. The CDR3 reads CASSKALWLGAKFRAGNTEAFF. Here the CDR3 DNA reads TGTGCCAGCAGCAAAGCGCTTTGGCTGGGAGCTAAATTTCGTGCGGGGAACACTGAAGCTTTCTTT.

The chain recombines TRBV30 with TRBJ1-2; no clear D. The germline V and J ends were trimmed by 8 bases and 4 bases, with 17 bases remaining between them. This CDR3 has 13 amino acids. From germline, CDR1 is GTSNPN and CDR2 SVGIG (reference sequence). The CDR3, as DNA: TGTGCCGGTAAAACGACTAACTCCTATGGCTACACCTTC. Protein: CAGKTTNSYGYTF.

The chain's CDR3 is CASSPDTDTQYF. The CDR3 DNA reads as TGTGCCAGCAGCCCAGACACAGATACGCAGTATTTT. The chain uses TRBV5-8 and TRBJ2-3; D uncertain. Between the trimmed V and J ends, which lost 4 bases and 2 bases, there was a span of 5 bases. The CDR3 spans 12 residues. CDR1 and CDR2 from the germline V gene are SGHTS and YDEGEE.

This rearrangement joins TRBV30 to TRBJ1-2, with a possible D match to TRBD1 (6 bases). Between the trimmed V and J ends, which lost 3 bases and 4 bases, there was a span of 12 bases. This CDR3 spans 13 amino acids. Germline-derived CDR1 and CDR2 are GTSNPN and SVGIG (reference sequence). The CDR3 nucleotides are TGTGCCTGGAGCCTAGGACAGTCCTATGGCTACACCTTC. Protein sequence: CAWSLGQSYGYTF. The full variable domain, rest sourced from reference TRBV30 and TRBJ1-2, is SQTIHQWPATLVQPVGSPLSLECTVEGTSNPNLYWYRQAAGRGLQLLFYSVGIGQISSEVPQNLSASRPQDRQFILSSKKLLLSDSGFYLCAWSLGQSYGYTFGSGTRLTVV.